Shown below are 25 T cell receptor beta chains from a single sample sequenced in a study of regulatory T cells in long-lasting Graves disease (dated by TCRdb to about 2021). The meaning of the sample's time point label: newly diagnosed GD, antithyroid drugs for less than 3 months. RNA was extracted from PBMCs in TRIzol for both TCR sequencing and RNA sequencing. Libraries came from multiplex PCR. The instrument given in TCRdb is Illumina HiSeq 4000. To build TCR beta libraries, CDR3 regions were amplified by Arm-PCR using iRepertoire HTBI primers. In TCRdb, the public reads were trimmed at Q25 with fastp and aligned with MiXCR, with productive beta chains retained. Entries that share a CDR3 protein sequence are merged under the most common genes and DNA. The sample includes around 460,000 distinct CDR3 sequences, with about 15% observed a single time. Approximately 17% of the sample goes to the ten largest clones.

The sample was also linked to a second study, of T cells in Graves' hyperthyroidism and ophthalmopathy.

The sample in question was peripheral blood mononuclear cells (PBMCs), obtained at new diagnosis, from a patient treated with antithyroid drugs. These receptor sequences come from a woman aged 50 to 60 with Graves disease. Donor details come from another sample of the same person, matched by shared clones.

This chain connects TRBV5-1 to TRBJ2-1, with 7 bases aligning to TRBD1. With 1 base clipped from V and 7 bases from J, the junction kept 8 bases outside the gene matches. The CDR3 spans 15 residues. CDR1 is SGHRS, CDR2 YFSETQ, per germline. This CDR3 reads CASSLRQGQINEQFF. CDR3 sequence (DNA): TGCGCCAGCAGCTTGAGACAGGGCCAGATAAATGAGCAGTTCTTC.

The chain has TRBV6-4 and TRBJ2-3; D gene ambiguous. CDR1 is MRHNA, CDR2 SNTAGT, per germline. The CDR3 totals 13 residues. V lost 2 bases, J lost 6 bases, and 9 bases lay in between. The CDR3 DNA reads TGTGCCAGCAGTGACAGTCAAACGGATACGCAGTATTTT. This gives the protein CASSDSQTDTQYF.

There are a few counts of this clonotype. Here the CDR3 reads CASSATGTQETQYF. Written as DNA, the CDR3 is TGTGCCAGCAGCGCGACAGGCACCCAAGAGACCCAGTACTTC. This chain joins TRBV7-7 and TRBJ2-5; tentatively, D is TRBD1 (6 bases). Trimming removed 5 bases from V and 1 base from J, with 11 bases in between. The CDR3 is 14 amino acids. Germline V gene data show CDR1 as SSHAT and CDR2 as FNYEAQ (reference sequence).

Ten or more counts support this clonotype. The chain links TRBV2 to TRBJ1-2; tentative D call: TRBD1 (6 bases). The germline V gene encodes CDR1 SNHLY and CDR2 FYNNEI. The CDR3 length is 14 residues. Trimming removed 6 bases at V and 2 bases at J, with 13 bases between. CDR3 sequence: CASSAGQRNYGYTF. The CDR3 DNA reads as TGTGCCAGCAGCGCCGGACAGCGCAACTATGGCTACACCTTC.

In its sample, this clonotype was seen many times. V and J are TRBV5-1 and TRBJ2-1; the match to TRBD2 covers 7 bases. The CDR3 spans 15 residues. Looked up from germline, CDR1 is SGHRS and CDR2 is YFSETQ. Losses at the gene ends were 7 bases for V and 4 bases for J; bases not matched to a gene: 11. The CDR3 bases are TGCGCCAGCCACCCCAATAGCGGGTATTACAATGAGCAGTTCTTC. Its translation is CASHPNSGYYNEQFF.

This clonotype was found many times. The V call is TRBV28, the J call TRBJ2-5, with D perhaps TRBD1 (6 bases). Germline CDR1 MDHEN, CDR2 SYDVKM. Trimming shortened V by 8 bases and J by 4 bases, and 23 bases separated the two germline ends. The CDR3 consists of 16 residues. The DNA of the CDR3 is TGTGCCAGCGGGATACCTCAGGAAAGCAGGGGAGAGACCCAGTACTTC. It yields the protein CASGIPQESRGETQYF.

This clonotype occurred many times. The genes are TRBV18 and TRBJ1-2, with D perhaps TRBD1 (5 bases). CDR1 and CDR2 (germline): KGHSH, LQKENI. V was pared by 3 bases and J by 7 bases, with 9 bases between. CDR3 length equals 12 residues. The CDR3 loop reads CASSPREVGYTF. The CDR3 DNA sequence: TGTGCCAGCTCACCCAGGGAAGTTGGCTACACCTTC.

This clonotype has just a few counts. The chain joins TRBV30 to TRBJ2-7, with TRBD2 as a possible D gene (6 bases). CDR3 length: 11 amino acids. Germline V gives CDR1 GTSNPN, CDR2 SVGIG (reference sequence). The V gene lost 8 bases and the J gene lost 2 bases, with 10 bases spanning the gap. CDR3 DNA sequence: TGTGCCCTGGGGGGTACCTACGAGCAGTACTTC. Translated: CALGGTYEQYF.

This chain links TRBV12-3 or TRBV12-4 with TRBJ2-2; D possibly corresponds to TRBD1 (5 bases). V was cut by 6 bases and J by 0 bases, with 8 bases left in between. The CDR3 is 14 residues long. The CDR3 loop reads CASRQGPNTGELFF. CDR3 in DNA: TGTGCCAGCAGGCAGGGCCCGAACACCGGGGAGCTGTTTTTT.

This clonotype was observed at least ten times. This rearrangement joins TRBV7-9 to TRBJ1-1; perhaps TRBD1 as D (6 bases). With 6 bases removed from V and 2 bases from J, the gap between germline ends came to 13 bases. The CDR3 extends over 14 amino acids. The germline V gene has CDR1 SEHNR and CDR2 FQNEAQ (reference sequence). CDR3 sequence reads: CASSAHRDNTEAFF. CDR3 DNA: TGTGCCAGCAGTGCCCACAGGGACAACACTGAAGCTTTCTTT.

As regards this clonotype: Since a much larger clone is just one base distant, this may be a read error. This sequence joins TRBV5-1 and TRBJ2-1; D is possibly TRBD1 (6 bases). The germline gives CDR1 SGHRS, CDR2 YFSETQ. Trimming took 4 bases from V and 13 from J, leaving 24 bases between them. The CDR3 is 15 residues long. CDR3 loop: CASSPGTIGQETQFF. CDR3 DNA: TGCGCCAGCAGCCCCGGGACAATTGGACAAGAGACCCAGTTCTTC.

This clonotype was recorded many times. The CDR3 protein is CASSQGTSGNTGELFF. The CDR3 coding sequence is TGTGCCAGCAGCCAAGGGACTAGCGGGAACACCGGGGAGCTGTTTTTT. The chain employs TRBV7-2 and TRBJ2-2; TRBD2 agrees at 11 bases. The ends lost 5 bases at V and 1 base at J; junction bases unmatched: 3. The CDR3 spans 16 residues. CDR1 and CDR2 from the germline V gene are SGHTA and FQGNSA.

This clonotype was seen at least ten times. V gene TRBV7-9 combines with J gene TRBJ2-2, with no clear D. Germline CDR1 is SEHNR and CDR2 is FQNEAQ (reference sequence). The germline V and J ends were trimmed by 4 bases and 8 bases, with 11 bases remaining between them. The CDR3 length is 13 residues. The CDR3 here is CASSWRGEGELFF. The CDR3 nucleotides are TGTGCCAGCAGCTGGCGCGGCGAAGGGGAGCTGTTTTTT.

The V gene is TRBV5-1, the J gene TRBJ2-5; the match to TRBD2 covers 10 bases. V lost 1 base, J lost 9 bases, and 12 bases stayed unmatched. The CDR3 runs 16 residues. Germline values: CDR1 SGHRS, CDR2 YFSETQ. The CDR3 coding sequence is TGCGCCAGCAGCTTGAGAGCGGGAGGGCCAGGGGAGGCCCAGTACTTC. This translates into CASSLRAGGPGEAQYF.

This chain joins TRBV27 and TRBJ1-4; possible D gene TRBD1, 5 bases. This CDR3 spans 14 amino acids. The germline CDR1 and CDR2 sequences are MNHEY and SMNVEV (reference sequence). V was pared by 4 bases and J by 4 bases, with 10 bases between. CDR3 amino acids: CASSSDRNNEKLFF. CDR3 nucleotide sequence: TGTGCCAGCAGTTCCGACAGAAATAATGAAAAACTGTTTTTT. Using reference TRBV27 and TRBJ1-4 for the parts outside the CDR3, the full variable domain is EAQVTQNPRYLITVTGKKLTVTCSQNMNHEYMSWYRQDPGLGLRQIYYSMNVEVTDKGDVPEGYKVSRKEKRNFPLILESPSPNQTSLYFCASSSDRNNEKLFFGSGTQLSVL.

This clonotype was recorded a few times. V and J are TRBV5-6 and TRBJ2-3, with D possibly matching TRBD2 (6 bases). CDR3 length equals 13 residues. V lost 4 bases, J lost 4 bases, and 10 bases lay in between. Looked up from germline, CDR1 is SGHDT and CDR2 is YYEEEE. CDR3 sequence reads: CASSAREPDTQYF. In DNA, the CDR3 is TGTGCCAGCAGCGCTCGGGAGCCAGATACGCAGTATTTT.

This chain links TRBV3-1 with TRBJ2-7, with 9 positions matching TRBD2. Trimming at V came to 1 base and at J to 5 bases, leaving 6 bases not matched to a gene. CDR1 is LGHDT and CDR2 is YNNKEL in the germline V gene (reference sequence). The CDR3 extends over 15 amino acids. This CDR3 reads CASSQVRGRAHEQYF. CDR3 DNA sequence: TGTGCCAGCAGCCAAGTGCGCGGGAGGGCCCACGAGCAGTACTTC.

This clonotype turned up a few times. The V gene is TRBV6-5, the J gene TRBJ1-6; D ambiguous. The germline gives CDR1 MNHEY, CDR2 SVGAGI. V lost 2 bases and J 6 bases, leaving 11 bases between the germline ends. The CDR3 is made up of 15 amino acids. The CDR3 loop is CASSYNPGINSPLHF. DNA for the CDR3: TGTGCCAGCAGTTACAACCCGGGGATTAATTCACCCCTCCACTTT.

This clonotype was counted a few times. The genes are TRBV19 and TRBJ2-2; 10 positions agree with TRBD1. This CDR3 region has 16 residues. J lost 0 bases, V lost 4 bases, and 2 bases had no gene match. Germline V gives CDR1 LNHDA, CDR2 SQIVND (reference sequence). The CDR3 coding sequence is TGTGCCAGTAGTACGGGACAGGGGTCGAACACCGGGGAGCTGTTTTTT. Translating gives CASSTGQGSNTGELFF.

The gene calls are TRBV14 and TRBJ2-3; no reliable D call. Looked up from germline, CDR1 is SGHDN and CDR2 is FVKESK. CDR3 length equals 14 residues. V lost 6 bases to trimming and J lost 1 base, with 11 bases between them. CDR3: CASSSQWGTDTQYF. Here the CDR3 DNA reads TGTGCCAGCAGTTCCCAGTGGGGCACAGATACGCAGTATTTT. The variable domain in full, with the rest retrieved from reference TRBV14 and TRBJ2-3, is EAGVTQFPSHSVIEKGQTVTLRCDPISGHDNLYWYRRVMGKEIKFLLHFVKESKQDESGMPNNRFLAERTGGTYSTLKVQPAELEDSGVYFCASSSQWGTDTQYFGPGTRLTVL.

The chain is built from TRBV5-1 and TRBJ1-1; D not certain. Germline V gives CDR1 SGHRS, CDR2 YFSETQ. CDR3 length: 11 residues. Trimming left V 3 bases short and J 7 bases short, with 7 bases between. CDR3 amino acids: CASSSNLEAFF. For the CDR3, the DNA is TGCGCCAGCAGCTCGAACCTTGAAGCTTTCTTT.

This clonotype was detected many times. The gene calls are TRBV5-1 and TRBJ2-1, with 9 bases lining up with TRBD2. The ends lost 5 bases at V and 6 bases at J; junction bases unmatched: 3. This CDR3 has 13 residues. In germline, CDR1 is SGHRS, CDR2 YFSETQ. CDR3: CASSAGGPNEQFF. The CDR3 nucleotides read TGCGCCAGCAGTGCGGGAGGGCCCAATGAGCAGTTCTTC.

This clonotype has a handful of counts. The chain joins TRBV29-1 to TRBJ2-7; D may be TRBD2 (5 bases). V shed 6 bases and J shed 0 bases, with 9 bases lying between them. The length of the CDR3 is 12 residues. In germline, CDR1 is SQVTM, CDR2 ANQGSEA. Here the CDR3 reads CSVRTFSYEQYF. CDR3 DNA sequence: TGCAGCGTGAGGACTTTCTCCTACGAGCAGTACTTC.

This clonotype has at least ten counts. The V call is TRBV28, the J call TRBJ2-7; D gene uncertain. CDR1 and CDR2 (germline): MDHEN, SYDVKM. The V end was cut by 5 bases, the J end by 0 bases, with 26 bases between. There are 19 residues in the CDR3. The CDR3 sequence: CASSPPVFFSDQSSYEQYF. CDR3 coding DNA: TGTGCCAGCAGTCCCCCGGTCTTTTTCTCCGACCAAAGCTCCTACGAGCAGTACTTC.

As concerns this clonotype: A single base is all that separates this from a far larger clone, so a read error is likely. The chain has TRBV12-3 or TRBV12-4 and TRBJ2-1; the match to TRBD2 covers 8 bases. The CDR3 runs to 16 residues. The CDR3 nucleotides read TGTGCCAGCAGTTTAGGAGCGGGAGCGTCCCAAGAGACCCAGTGCTTC. It encodes CASSLGAGASQETQCF.